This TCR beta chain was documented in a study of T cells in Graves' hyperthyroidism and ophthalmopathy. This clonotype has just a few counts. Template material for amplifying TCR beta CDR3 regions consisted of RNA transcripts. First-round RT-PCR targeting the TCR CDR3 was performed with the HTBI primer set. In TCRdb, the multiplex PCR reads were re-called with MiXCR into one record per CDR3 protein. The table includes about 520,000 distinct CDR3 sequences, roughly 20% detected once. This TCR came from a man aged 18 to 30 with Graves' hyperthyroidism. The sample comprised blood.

The CDR3 region is CASSSGDWGRRDTEAFF. As DNA, the CDR3 is TGTGCCAGCAGCTCCGGAGACTGGGGGCGCCGGGACACTGAAGCTTTCTTT. The rearrangement links TRBV11-2 to TRBJ1-1, with TRBD1 as a possible D gene (6 bases). The CDR3 contains 17 residues. CDR1 is SGHAT, CDR2 FQNNGV, per germline. Trimming took off 4 bases at V and 3 bases at J, with 21 bases between the two ends.